This TCR beta chain stems from a study of human T cells and chemical hapten exposure. Study overall: An area of 2 cm by about 2.2 cm on upper inner arm skin received 2% DPC for sensitization. Patients, a majority of them female, were diagnosed with alopecia areata, totalis or universalis.

This sample's time point: patch test 3, about 24 weeks after DPC sensitization. This sample's treatment: therapeutic diphenylcyclopropenone sensitization with weekly scalp DPC. Unique molecular identifiers were attached to individual cDNA molecules within the library. TCRdb independently ran MiXCR on the RACE reads; one entry per CDR3 protein. The sample lists some 96,000 distinct CDR3 sequences, roughly a quarter occurring once. There are 16 residues in the CDR3. Looked up from germline, CDR1 is KGHSH and CDR2 is LQKENI. V lost 0 bases and J 0 bases, leaving 8 bases between the germline ends. Sequences were derived from whole blood, sampled in connection with sensitization to the hapten diphenylcyclopropenone (DPC). The V gene is TRBV18, the J gene TRBJ2-2; no clear D gene. The receptor was isolated from a man aged 40-49 years with alopecia areata. Some clones in this sample may be carry-over from other donors' samples. The CDR3 coding sequence is TGTGCCAGCTCACCACCTTTACTCGCGAACACCGGGGAGCTGTTTTTT. Translated: CASSPPLLANTGELFF.